The subject of this entry is one T cell receptor beta chain. Its cognate antigen is unknown. This beta chain turned up in a library designed for alpha chains; as an off-target read, its abundance says little. The CDR3 spans 14 residues. Germline V gene lookup returns CDR1 SNHLY and CDR2 FYNNEI. Trimming removed 6 bases from V and 3 bases from J, with 11 bases in between. The data were taken from a study of spatial heterogeneity in lung cancer. The overall study: There were consistently more beta-chain sequences detected than alpha-chain sequences. Study-level findings and limits: There were more appearances of ubiquitous expanded tumor TCRs in blood at resection than at follow-up.

Time point specified: blood at routine non-recurrence follow-up after resection. TCRdb ran MiXCR on the 5' RACE reads and lists one entry per CDR3 protein. Here the sample spans fewer than 350 distinct CDR3 sequences, 25% to 35% being singletons. Source: PBMCs, taken at follow-up. The V and J genes are TRBV2 and TRBJ2-2; TRBD1 or TRBD2 may be the D gene (5 bases each). The sequence derives from a male donor with early-stage non-small cell lung cancer. The CDR3 sequence is CASRERGYTGELFF. The DNA for the CDR3 is TGTGCCAGCAGGGAGAGGGGATACACCGGGGAGCTGTTTTTT.